Listed below are T cell receptor beta chains from one sample, sequenced in a study of blood T cell repertoires in COVID-19. Sequencing was performed with immunoSEQ multiplex PCR; in TCRdb, only in-frame clones are kept and a portion is missing. The sample records roughly 280,000 clones, approximately 85% being singletons. The specimen was peripheral blood. All receptors derive from a woman in her sixties or seventies with acute or convalescent COVID-19. Both conserved end residues are part of each CDR3. Fields, in order: J gene, V gene, D gene, CDR3 DNA, CDR3 protein. The D gene is left open where the match is weak.

J gene: TRBJ1-1
V gene: TRBV5-1
D gene: TRBD1
CDR3 DNA: TGCGCCAGCAGCTCTGGGGGGACAGGAAGAAGGTCTGAAGCTTTCTTT
CDR3 protein: CASSSGGTGRRSEAFF

J gene: TRBJ1-5
V gene: TRBV3-1/TRBV3-2
D gene: -
CDR3 DNA: TGTGCCAGCAGCCAGACAGTCGGTAATCAGCCCCAGCATTTT
CDR3 protein: CASSQTVGNQPQHF

J gene: TRBJ2-5
V gene: TRBV5-1
D gene: TRBD2
CDR3 DNA: TGCGCCAGCAGCTACCCACGGACTAGCGGGGAAGAGACCCAGTACTTC
CDR3 protein: CASSYPRTSGEETQYF

J gene: TRBJ1-1
V gene: TRBV2
D gene: -
CDR3 DNA: TGTGCCAGCAGAACCCCGGGACAAGAAGCTTTCTTT
CDR3 protein: CASRTPGQEAFF

J gene: TRBJ1-6
V gene: TRBV19
D gene: -
CDR3 DNA: TGTGCCAGTAGTATACAGGGGTTGGGAACCTATAATTCACCCCTCCACTTT
CDR3 protein: CASSIQGLGTYNSPLHF

J gene: TRBJ2-4
V gene: TRBV30
D gene: TRBD1
CDR3 DNA: TGTGCCTATTGGACAGGGGAGGGAGAAAACATTCAGTACTTC
CDR3 protein: CAYWTGEGENIQYF

J gene: TRBJ2-7
V gene: TRBV19
D gene: -
CDR3 DNA: TGTGCCAGTAGTTTTGGGGCCGGATACTACGAGCAGTACTTC
CDR3 protein: CASSFGAGYYEQYF

J gene: TRBJ1-1
V gene: TRBV7-9
D gene: -
CDR3 DNA: TGTGCCAGCAGCTTAGCGGGCAGGGGTGACACTGAAGCTTTCTTT
CDR3 protein: CASSLAGRGDTEAFF

J gene: TRBJ2-3
V gene: TRBV3-1/TRBV3-2
D gene: -
CDR3 DNA: TGTGCCAGCAGCCCCGGGGGATTGGCCCACACAGATACGCAGTATTTT
CDR3 protein: CASSPGGLAHTDTQYF

J gene: TRBJ2-2
V gene: TRBV7-3
D gene: -
CDR3 DNA: TGTGCCAGCAGCACTAACACCGGGGAGCTGTTTTTT
CDR3 protein: CASSTNTGELFF

J gene: TRBJ1-4
V gene: TRBV6-5
D gene: TRBD1
CDR3 DNA: TGTGCCAGCACGAAGGGGGCCTTAGGTAATGAAAAACTGTTTTTT
CDR3 protein: CASTKGALGNEKLFF

J gene: TRBJ2-3
V gene: TRBV15
D gene: TRBD1
CDR3 DNA: TGTGCCACCAGCAGAGATGGACAGGGGGCAGATACGCAGTATTTT
CDR3 protein: CATSRDGQGADTQYF

J gene: TRBJ1-1
V gene: TRBV6-5
D gene: -
CDR3 DNA: TGTGTAACCGCGGTGCGGGGAAGCGGGAACACTGAAGCTTTCTTT
CDR3 protein: CVTAVRGSGNTEAFF

J gene: TRBJ1-1
V gene: TRBV5-5
D gene: -
CDR3 DNA: TGTGCCAGCAGCTCCCCGCAGGGGCGGGTAGCTTTCTTT
CDR3 protein: CASSSPQGRVAFF